This entry is about one T cell receptor beta chain. What it binds is unknown. CDR3 length: 13 residues. Germline V gene sequence: CDR1 SGHAT, CDR2 FQDESV (reference sequence). The V and J ends lost 6 bases and 1 base respectively, with 9 bases between them. This sample stems from a study of OX40 agonist ivuxolimab in advanced cancers. Study context: Hepatocellular carcinoma, melanoma, renal cell or head and neck cancer affected the dose-escalation patients. Study-level results: At 0.1 to 3.0 mg/kg and by week 6, CD4+ and CD8+ T cells in the blood had expanded clonally. Expanded clones belonging to CD8+ T cells outnumbered, on average, those of CD4+.

Data came from immunoSEQ multiplex PCR; TCRdb stores just in-frame clones and leaves some out. The sample has fewer than 55,000 clones; 80% to 85% are singletons. The source of this sequence is an adult with an advanced solid tumor such as melanoma, head and neck, liver or kidney cancer. The sample here was CD4+ or CD8+ T cells sorted from blood, taken in a trial of the OX40 agonist ivuxolimab. The chain recombines TRBV11-1 with TRBJ1-1; D gene uncertain. The DNA of the CDR3 is TGTGCCAGCAGGTACTTCCCGAACACTGAAGCTTTCTTT. It encodes CASRYFPNTEAFF. Full variable domain (remainder filled in from reference TRBV11-1 and TRBJ1-1): EAEVAQSPRYKITEKSQAVAFWCDPISGHATLYWYRQILGQGPELLVQFQDESVVDDSQLPKDRFSAERLKGVDSTLKIQPAELGDSAMYLCASRYFPNTEAFFGQGTRLTVV.